Reported below is one T cell receptor beta chain. What it binds is not known. Construction of TCR beta libraries was accomplished by means of UMI-labeled 5' RACE. From its re-call of the 5' RACE reads, TCRdb lists each CDR3 protein once, without DNA. This specimen shows about 10,000 distinct CDR3 sequences; the ten leading clones hold roughly 20%. This sample stems from a study of human CD8 memory T cell subsets. Regarding the study as a whole: T cell repertoires from the stem-like memory and precursor exhausted subsets showed minimal mutual overlap.

PBMC were drawn from healthy donors' buffy coats. RNA was isolated from duplicate vials, each containing under 180,000 sorted CD8+ T cells, for every subset. The CDR3 totals 15 residues. The germline CDR1 and CDR2 sequences are ENHRY and SYGVKD. The sequence was obtained from a human donor in good health. What was sequenced was CD8+ stem-like memory T cells (TSCM and TCM) sorted from PBMCs. The subset: stem-like memory CD8 T cells (TSTEM), CCR7+ PD-1- TIGIT-. This chain connects TRBV10-3 to TRBJ2-7. The CDR3 spells CAISDPLTNSYEQYF.